This T cell receptor (beta chain) was sequenced for a study of blood T cell repertoires in COVID-19 (dated by TCRdb to 2018 to 2020). For context, the study as a whole: Collaborator samples came from the United States, Italy and Spain and covered acute and convalescent phases of COVID-19. The material from the prospective study consisted of cDNA or gDNA derived from T cells, B-cell-depleted T cells, or PBMCs. Deeply sampled blood TCRbeta repertoires from subjects exposed to, actively infected with, or recovered from COVID-19 were included in the dataset. The repertoires were made available in a free public database intended to serve as a resource for research on the immune response to SARS-CoV-2. The samples were drawn from two sources: the first 160 participants of the ongoing ImmuneRACE study, and some 1,300 subjects contributed by 6 global collaborators. Nearly every sample came with metadata listing a de-identified subject ID, COVID-19 status, age in years and sex. Where available, HLA class I and class II types were taken from metadata supplied by the sample provider and were not determined by assay-based typing. General findings and caveats noted by the study authors: Clinical and demographic metadata were provided uncurated, with the amount varying by source and participant.

For CDR1 and CDR2, the germline V gene lists SGHVS and FQNEAQ. The CDR3 runs 15 residues from the cysteine to the phenylalanine. Kept here is only the CDR3 DNA, which spans 45 bases and is read in frame from base 1. The germline V and J ends show losses of 5 bases and 4 bases respectively, and no gene match explains 9 bases of the junction. This clone was observed once. Its antigen target is currently unknown. Base qualities are not provided; no much larger clone lies one nucleotide away. At one collaborating source in Seattle, patients were enrolled during active infection and were followed longitudinally through the course of disease. Whole blood was collected in K2EDTA tubes by collaborating institutions according to the institutions' own protocols. For TCRbeta analysis, collaborator samples were shipped as frozen whole blood, as isolated PBMCs, or as DNA extracted from either sample type. The immunoSEQ Assay, a bias-controlled multiplex PCR, was used to amplify TCRbeta CDR3 regions from genomic DNA. Concerning the study's data processing: The number of nucleated cells in each sample was estimated from the amplification of reference gene primers within the assay. To quantify the absolute abundance of each unique TCRbeta CDR3 rearrangement, sequence reads were collapsed and filtered. For each sample, productive Simpson clonality was calculated as the square root of Simpson's diversity index over productive rearrangements. Held by TCRdb, this immuneACCESS table contains in-frame sequences only and omits some clones. Under half of the omission traces to an unresolved V gene where checked; the cause of the rest is unknown. From that table come the V and J calls and clone size; the DNA was used to work out D and trimming. The sample data list some 110,000 clones, and more than 85% of these were observed just once. The leading ten clones occupy 2.1% of the sample.

Recombination joined TRBV7-8 with TRBJ2-5; TRBD2 matches 8 bases in the middle. The source material was peripheral blood. The receptor's source is a man aged 50-60 years with COVID-19, enrolled during active disease. The nucleotide sequence reads TGTGCCAGCAGCCCGGGAGGGGGGTTGGGAGAGACCCAGTACTTC. This codes for CASSPGGGLGETQYF.